These 31 T cell receptor beta chains were all obtained from the same sample, sequenced in a study of B cell selection in AIRE deficiency. TCRdb keeps only in-frame clones here, not all; method: immunoSEQ multiplex PCR. Among 20,000 to 25,000 clones listed, approximately 94% were seen once. Regulatory T cells were sorted as CD4+CD25hiCD127low/negative. The sequenced material came from Tregs sorted from PBMCs. The receptors here all came from a human donor with AIRE deficiency.

The CDR3 sequence is CAISGSDMAASNQPQHF. The DNA for the CDR3 is TGTGCCATCAGTGGGTCCGATATGGCAGCCAGCAATCAGCCCCAGCATTTT. The J gene is TRBJ1-5, the V gene TRBV10-3; D not resolved. This CDR3 comprises 17 residues. CDR1 ENHRY and CDR2 SYGVKD come from the germline V gene. The germline V and J ends were trimmed by 4 bases and 1 base, with 17 bases remaining between them.

This clone has only one observation. This chain connects TRBV4-2 to TRBJ2-5; D is perhaps TRBD2 (6 bases). The CDR3 is made up of 15 amino acids. Per the germline V gene, CDR1 is LGHNA and CDR2 is YNFKEQ. Trimming left V 0 bases short and J 5 bases short, with 13 bases between. CDR3 region: CASSQDSWREETQYF. CDR3 in DNA: TGTGCCAGCAGCCAAGATTCGTGGAGGGAGGAGACCCAGTACTTC.

The V call is TRBV5-1, the J call TRBJ1-2; D is unresolved. Germline V gene sequence: CDR1 SGHRS, CDR2 YFSETQ. The CDR3 runs to 15 residues. The ends were cut back, 0 bases at V and 4 bases at J, with 13 bases in the middle. The CDR3 is CASSLDGRALYGYTF. The CDR3, as DNA: TGCGCCAGCAGCTTGGATGGTAGGGCGCTCTATGGCTACACCTTC.

The chain uses TRBV19 and TRBJ2-5; D gene unclear. The CDR3 has 14 residues. Germline CDR1 LNHDA, CDR2 SQIVND (reference sequence). The V end lost 3 bases, the J end lost 2 bases, and 10 bases lay between the germline ends. DNA of the CDR3: TGTGCCAGTAGTATCCTGAACGGGCAAGAGACCCAGTACTTC. It specifies CASSILNGQETQYF. The entire variable domain, with the rest obtained from reference TRBV19 and TRBJ2-5, is as follows: DGGITQSPKYLFRKEGQNVTLSCEQNLNHDAMYWYRQDPGQGLRLIYYSQIVNDFQKGDIAEGYSVSREKKESFPLTVTSAQKNPTAFYLCASSILNGQETQYFGPGTRLLVL.

The chain combines TRBV18 with TRBJ2-1; 8 bases line up with TRBD2. CDR1 is KGHSH and CDR2 is LQKENI in the germline V gene. V shed 0 bases and J 4 bases; nucleotides not matched to a gene: 8. This CDR3 region has 17 residues. CDR3 in amino acids: CASSPPTSGRQYNEQFF. CDR3 DNA sequence: TGTGCCAGCTCACCACCAACGAGCGGGAGACAATACAATGAGCAGTTCTTC.

V usage is TRBV30 and J usage is TRBJ2-3; TRBD1 is a possible D gene (5 bases). There are 13 residues in the CDR3. The V gene's germline CDR1 is GTSNPN and CDR2 SVGIG (reference sequence). Trimming left V 4 bases short and J 1 base short, with 9 bases between. The CDR3 sequence is CAWIGAGTDTQYF. The CDR3 coding sequence is TGTGCCTGGATAGGGGCTGGCACAGATACGCAGTATTTT.

V usage is TRBV7-2 and J usage is TRBJ2-7; D may be TRBD1 or TRBD2 (6 bases each). Germline CDR1 and CDR2: SGHTA and FQGNSA. The CDR3 length is 15 residues. Trimming removed 2 bases at V and 2 bases at J, with 13 bases between. CDR3 coding DNA: TGTGCCAGCAGCTTACTGTGGGGGGCGACCTACGAGCAGTACTTC. This gives the protein CASSLLWGATYEQYF.

The chain joins TRBV5-4 to TRBJ1-1; TRBD1 agrees at 7 bases. The CDR3 loop spans 16 amino acids. Germline V lookup: CDR1 SGHNT, CDR2 YYREEE (reference sequence). After removal of 2 bases from V and 1 base from J, the junction contained 8 bases not matched to a gene. This CDR3 is CASSLIGTVGNTEAFF. The CDR3 DNA reads as TGTGCCAGCAGCTTAATAGGGACAGTCGGGAACACTGAAGCTTTCTTT.

The chain recombines TRBV11-3 with TRBJ2-1, with a weak D call TRBD2 (10 bases). The germline CDR1 and CDR2 sequences are SGHNT and YENEEA. This CDR3 contains 17 residues. V lost 5 bases and J lost 10, with 27 bases in between. CDR3 sequence (DNA): TGTGCCAGCAGCGAAAGCGGGAGGGCCCTTACAGGGGGCGAGCAGTTCTTC. Its translation is CASSESGRALTGGEQFF.

CDR3 loop: CASSPYGRGRAKNIQYF. The CDR3 DNA reads as TGTGCCAGCAGTCCCTACGGGAGGGGGCGAGCCAAAAACATTCAGTACTTC. The chain links TRBV27 to TRBJ2-4, with D possibly matching TRBD2 (8 bases). Trimming shortened V by 5 bases and J by 0 bases, and 17 bases separated the two germline ends. The CDR3 loop spans 17 amino acids. Germline loops: CDR1 MNHEY, CDR2 SMNVEV (reference sequence).

V and J are TRBV7-2 and TRBJ2-1, with a weak D call TRBD2 (6 bases). V dropped 5 bases and J dropped 4 bases, with 18 bases sitting between them. The germline V gene has CDR1 SGHTA and CDR2 FQGNSA. This CDR3 region has 16 residues. Here the CDR3 reads CASSQSLRTIYNEQFF. The CDR3 bases are TGTGCCAGCAGCCAAAGCCTCCGGACTATATACAATGAGCAGTTCTTC.

The chain uses TRBV19 and TRBJ2-3; 7 positions agree with TRBD1. The CDR3 loop spans 13 amino acids. Trimming at V came to 10 bases and at J to 4 bases, leaving 8 bases not matched to a gene. Germline CDR1 LNHDA, CDR2 SQIVND (reference sequence). This CDR3 is CATQTGKADTQYF. CDR3 DNA sequence: TGTGCCACACAGACAGGGAAGGCAGATACGCAGTATTTT.

This chain joins TRBV11-2 and TRBJ2-3, with TRBD1 as a possible D gene (6 bases). The germline V gene has CDR1 SGHAT and CDR2 FQNNGV. V shed 5 bases and J shed 2 bases, with 14 bases lying between them. This CDR3 is built from 15 residues. Here the CDR3 DNA reads TGTGCCAGCAGCAGCTTCAGGGGAAACACAGATACGCAGTATTTT. Its translation: CASSSFRGNTDTQYF.

This clone was observed once. This CDR3 is also generated by other DNA sequences in the sample. J is TRBJ1-1 and V is TRBV5-4; D unclear. CDR3 length: 14 residues. V was cut by 4 bases and J by 2 bases, with 12 bases left in between. CDR1 and CDR2 (germline): SGHNT, YYREEE (reference sequence). As DNA, the CDR3 is TGTGCCAGCAGCGTCCGACCGACTAACACTGAAGCTTTCTTT. This encodes CASSVRPTNTEAFF. The full variable domain, with the rest looked up from reference TRBV5-4 and TRBJ1-1, is ETGVTQSPTHLIKTRGQQVTLRCSSQSGHNTVSWYQQALGQGPQFIFQYYREEENGRGNFPPRFSGLQFPNYSSELNVNALELDDSALYLCASSVRPTNTEAFFGQGTRLTVV.

The J gene is TRBJ2-7, the V gene TRBV7-2; TRBD2 is a possible D gene (5 bases). V lost 5 bases, J lost 2 bases, and 10 bases lay in between. The CDR3 runs to 13 residues. Germline CDR1 reads SGHTA; CDR2 reads FQGNSA. The CDR3 here is CASSPPAAYEQYF. The CDR3 nucleotides are TGTGCCAGCAGCCCCCCAGCGGCCTACGAGCAGTACTTC.

The gene calls are TRBV10-3 and TRBJ2-7, with TRBD1 as a possible D gene (5 bases). V was pared by 8 bases and J by 3 bases, with 14 bases between. The CDR3 length is 13 residues. Germline V lookup: CDR1 ENHRY, CDR2 SYGVKD. Written as DNA, the CDR3 is TGTGCCATCGGGTGGATAGGGGACTACGAGCAGTACTTC. This gives the protein CAIGWIGDYEQYF.

This CDR3 reads CASSYLSESIYEQYF. CDR3 sequence (DNA): TGTGCCAGCAGCTACCTATCGGAGAGCATTTACGAGCAGTACTTC. The chain has TRBV7-2 and TRBJ2-7; D gene uncertain. CDR3 length equals 15 residues. Trimming took off 4 bases at V and 4 bases at J, with 17 bases between the two ends. Germline V gene lookup returns CDR1 SGHTA and CDR2 FQGNSA.

The V gene is TRBV5-5, the J gene TRBJ2-6, with D perhaps being TRBD1 or TRBD2 (5 bases each). V was cut by 4 bases and J by 1 base, with 12 bases left in between. From germline, CDR1 is SGHKS and CDR2 YYEKEE (reference sequence). The CDR3 totals 16 residues. CDR3 DNA: TGTGCCAGCAGCCCGGGGCCTGGGTCTGGGGCCAACGTCCTGACTTTC. As protein: CASSPGPGSGANVLTF.

The rearrangement uses TRBV6-5 and TRBJ1-3; D is ambiguous. Deletions cut 6 bases from V and 0 bases from J, with 12 bases between. The CDR3 spans 15 residues. The germline V gene encodes CDR1 MNHEY and CDR2 SVGAGI. DNA of the CDR3: TGTGCCAGCAGCCCCCGTTACTCCTCTGGAAACACCATATATTTT. Residues: CASSPRYSSGNTIYF.

This clone has only one observation. The chain recombines TRBV28 with TRBJ1-6, with a tentative D call TRBD1 (6 bases). In germline, CDR1 is MDHEN, CDR2 SYDVKM. The CDR3 has 13 amino acids. The V gene lost 5 bases and the J gene lost 13 bases, with 15 bases spanning the gap. This CDR3 reads CASSLLGQTPLHF. DNA of the CDR3: TGTGCCAGCAGTCTCCTAGGACAGACTCCCCTCCACTTT.

The chain employs TRBV25-1 and TRBJ2-7; 10 bases line up with TRBD1. CDR1 is MGHDK, CDR2 SYGVNS, per germline. The CDR3 consists of 13 residues. V gave up 6 bases and J gave up 7 bases; unmatched junction bases: 6. CDR3 protein: CASRRDRGGEQYF. CDR3 nucleotide sequence: TGTGCCAGCAGACGGGACAGGGGAGGTGAGCAGTACTTC.

This chain joins TRBV10-3 and TRBJ2-7; D is unclear. This CDR3 spans 12 amino acids. Germline V gene data show CDR1 as ENHRY and CDR2 as SYGVKD. CDR3 nucleotides: TGTCGAATAAAGAGAACTCGGGACGAGCAGTACTTC. Translated, it gives CRIKRTRDEQYF.

The CDR3 bases are TGTGCCAGCAGCCAAGACAGGGTTGACTATGGCTACACCTTC. It is translated as CASSQDRVDYGYTF. The J gene is TRBJ1-2, the V gene TRBV4-2, with a weak D call TRBD1 (5 bases). CDR1 and CDR2 (germline): LGHNA, YNFKEQ. V was pared by 0 bases and J by 3 bases, with 8 bases between. The length of the CDR3 is 14 residues.

The chain joins TRBV5-1 to TRBJ1-4, with TRBD1 matching over 10 bases. CDR1 and CDR2 from the germline V gene are SGHRS and YFSETQ. This CDR3 comprises 15 residues. The V gene end was trimmed by 5 bases and the J gene end by 6 bases; junction bases not matched to a gene: 7. The CDR3 region has the DNA TGCGCCAGCAGTCGGGACAGGGGATCAGATGAAAAACTGTTTTTT. Translated, it gives CASSRDRGSDEKLFF. The full variable domain, in which reference TRBV5-1 and TRBJ1-4 provide the parts outside the CDR3, is KAGVTQTPRYLIKTRGQQVTLSCSPISGHRSVSWYQQTPGQGLQFLFEYFSETQRNKGNFPGRFSGRQFSNSRSEMNVSTLELGDSALYLCASSRDRGSDEKLFFGSGTQLSVL.

V and J are TRBV7-9 and TRBJ1-2; TRBD1 is a possible D gene (5 bases). Germline V gives CDR1 SEHNR, CDR2 FQNEAQ (reference sequence). The CDR3 covers 16 residues. Trimming cost V 5 bases and J 5 bases, with 21 bases left between them. The DNA of the CDR3 is TGTGCCAGCAGCACGACCGGGACGGAGAGTTCTTATGGCTACACCTTC. The encoded protein is CASSTTGTESSYGYTF.

The rearrangement uses TRBV13 and TRBJ2-7; D call uncertain. The V end was cut by 3 bases, the J end by 1 base, with 19 bases between. CDR1 and CDR2 from the germline V gene are PRHDT and FYEKMQ (reference sequence). This CDR3 region has 17 residues. The chain's CDR3 is CASSLRYRFRPSYEQYF. CDR3 sequence (DNA): TGTGCCAGCAGCTTGCGCTACCGATTTCGACCTTCCTACGAGCAGTACTTC. The whole variable domain, filled in from reference TRBV13 and TRBJ2-7, reads AAGVIQSPRHLIKEKRETATLKCYPIPRHDTVYWYQQGPGQDPQFLISFYEKMQSDKGSIPDRFSAQQFSDYHSELNMSSLELGDSALYFCASSLRYRFRPSYEQYFGPGTRLTVT.

The chain combines TRBV4-2 with TRBJ1-4; tentatively, D is TRBD1 (6 bases). The CDR3 is 15 residues long. CDR1 is LGHNA, CDR2 YNFKEQ, per germline. Deletions cut 1 base from V and 8 bases from J, with 14 bases between. CDR3 loop: CASSQGRTVGEKLFF. The CDR3 DNA sequence: TGTGCCAGCAGCCAAGGGCGGACAGTGGGGGAAAAACTGTTTTTT.

The chain recombines TRBV5-1 with TRBJ2-5; D is unresolved. Per germline, CDR1 SGHRS and CDR2 YFSETQ. The CDR3 runs to 13 residues. Trimming pared 4 bases from V and 5 bases from J, leaving 12 bases between. The CDR3 DNA reads TGCGCCAGCAGCGTTGAAGGATGGGAGACCCAGTACTTC. Translation: CASSVEGWETQYF. Together with reference TRBV5-1 and TRBJ2-5, the CDR3 gives the full variable domain: KAGVTQTPRYLIKTRGQQVTLSCSPISGHRSVSWYQQTPGQGLQFLFEYFSETQRNKGNFPGRFSGRQFSNSRSEMNVSTLELGDSALYLCASSVEGWETQYFGPGTRLLVL.

The chain employs TRBV5-1 and TRBJ2-3; D gene ambiguous. Germline V lookup: CDR1 SGHRS, CDR2 YFSETQ. Trimming stripped 4 bases from V and 6 bases from J, with 9 bases between. The CDR3 length is 12 residues. DNA of the CDR3: TGCGCCAGCAGCCTCGGATGGGATACGCAGTATTTT. This codes for CASSLGWDTQYF. Filled out from reference TRBV5-1 and TRBJ2-3, the complete variable domain reads KAGVTQTPRYLIKTRGQQVTLSCSPISGHRSVSWYQQTPGQGLQFLFEYFSETQRNKGNFPGRFSGRQFSNSRSEMNVSTLELGDSALYLCASSLGWDTQYFGPGTRLTVL.

This clone was seen a single time. The CDR3 is CASGSGTRGDTQYF. DNA of the CDR3: TGCGCCAGCGGTTCCGGGACTAGAGGAGATACGCAGTATTTT. The chain has TRBV5-1 and TRBJ2-3, with TRBD2 matching 8 bases. This CDR3 has 14 amino acids. Trimming cost V 7 bases and J 5 bases; bases outside gene matches: 9. Germline assignment: CDR1 SGHRS and CDR2 YFSETQ.

The J gene is TRBJ1-3, the V gene TRBV5-1, with unresolved D. Trimming removed 3 bases at V and 0 bases at J, with 10 bases between. Germline loops: CDR1 SGHRS, CDR2 YFSETQ. The CDR3 consists of 15 residues. CDR3 sequence: CASSSGPHSGNTIYF. For the CDR3, the DNA is TGCGCCAGCAGCTCTGGGCCACACTCTGGAAACACCATATATTTT.